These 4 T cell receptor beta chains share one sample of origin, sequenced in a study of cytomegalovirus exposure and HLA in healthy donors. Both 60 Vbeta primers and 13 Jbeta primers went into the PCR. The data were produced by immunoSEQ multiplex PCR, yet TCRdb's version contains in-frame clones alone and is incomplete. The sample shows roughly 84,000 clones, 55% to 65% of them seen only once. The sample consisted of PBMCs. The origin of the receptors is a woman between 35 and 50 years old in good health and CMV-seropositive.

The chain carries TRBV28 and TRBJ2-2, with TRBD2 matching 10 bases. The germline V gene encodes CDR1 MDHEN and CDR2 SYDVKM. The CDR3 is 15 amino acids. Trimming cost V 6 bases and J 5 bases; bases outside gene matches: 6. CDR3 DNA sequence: TGTGCCAGCAGACCCAGCGGGAGGGTTACCGGGGAGCTGTTTTTT. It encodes CASRPSGRVTGELFF. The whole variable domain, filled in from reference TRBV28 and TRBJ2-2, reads DVKVTQSSRYLVKRTGEKVFLECVQDMDHENMFWYRQDPGLGLRLIYFSYDVKMKEKGDIPEGYSVSREKKERFSLILESASTNQTSMYLCASRPSGRVTGELFFGEGSRLTVL.

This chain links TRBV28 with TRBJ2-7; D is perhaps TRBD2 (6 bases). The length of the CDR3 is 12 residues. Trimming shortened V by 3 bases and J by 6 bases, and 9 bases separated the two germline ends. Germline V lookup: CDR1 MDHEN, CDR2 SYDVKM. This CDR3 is CASSFRGGEQYF. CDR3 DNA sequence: TGTGCCAGCAGTTTCCGGGGAGGCGAGCAGTACTTC.

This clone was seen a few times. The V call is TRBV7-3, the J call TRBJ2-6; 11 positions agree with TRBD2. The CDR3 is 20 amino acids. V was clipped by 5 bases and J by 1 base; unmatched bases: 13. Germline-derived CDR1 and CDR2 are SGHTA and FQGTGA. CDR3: CASSPKGPLAGESGANVLTF. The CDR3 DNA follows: TGTGCCAGCAGCCCCAAAGGCCCACTAGCGGGAGAATCTGGGGCCAACGTCCTGACTTTC.

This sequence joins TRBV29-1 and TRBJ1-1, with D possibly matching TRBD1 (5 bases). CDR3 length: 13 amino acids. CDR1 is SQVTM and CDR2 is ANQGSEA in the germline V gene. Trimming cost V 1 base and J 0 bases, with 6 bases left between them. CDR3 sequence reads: CSVEAGMNTEAFF. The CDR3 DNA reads TGCAGCGTTGAAGCAGGGATGAACACTGAAGCTTTCTTT. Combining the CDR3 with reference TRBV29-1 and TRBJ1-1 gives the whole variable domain SAVISQKPSRDICQRGTSLTIQCQVDSQVTMMFWYRQQPGQSLTLIATANQGSEATYESGFVIDKFPISRPNLTFSTLTVSNMSPEDSSIYLCSVEAGMNTEAFFGQGTRLTVV.